This T cell receptor beta chain was captured in a study of CD8+CD57+ T cells in acquired aplastic anemia. Looking at the study overall: 3.2 ug was the average amount of DNA from sorted CD4+ and CD8+ cells. Whole-study results and caveats: The same twenty-nine CD8+ CDR3 sequences occurred in patients and in controls.

V was shortened by 2 bases and J by 4 bases, with 9 bases between the two germline ends. The CDR3 consists of 14 residues. Germline CDR1 reads MNHEY; CDR2 reads SVGAGI. To note about this clonotype: What it recognizes is unknown.

Sequencing involved patients with CD8+CD57+ cell expansion previously shown by flow cytometry. Blood was sampled before the patients had received any therapy. Both TCR beta VDJ combination and CDR3 sequence profiling were carried out. Genomic DNA was the template for this profiling. TCRdb called the reads again in MiXCR, with one record for every CDR3 protein. The sample holds approximately 470,000 distinct CDR3 sequences, about a third seen once. The rearrangement uses TRBV6-5 and TRBJ1-3; no reliable D call. The sample taken for sequencing was sorted CD4+, CD8+, or CD8+CD57+ T cells (not recorded which) from PBMCs. The source is a human donor with aplastic anemia. The CDR3, as DNA: TGTGCCAGCAGTTACGATGGCTCCGGAAACACCATATATTTT. This codes for CASSYDGSGNTIYF.